This TCR beta chain came from a study of cytomegalovirus exposure and HLA in healthy donors. Germline V gene data show CDR1 as LGHNA and CDR2 as YNFKEQ. The CDR3 length is 18 residues. Losses at the gene ends were 1 base for V and 6 bases for J; bases not matched to a gene: 16. This table comes from immunoSEQ multiplex PCR, and its TCRdb copy is limited to in-frame clones, with some not included. Of some 120,000 clones listed, 88% were seen once; the top ten hold 1.4%. The chain is built from TRBV4-2 and TRBJ2-3, with TRBD1 matching over 7 bases. This TCR was recovered from a young man in good health and CMV-seronegative. The sequenced sample was PBMCs. This CDR3 is CASSQAGQNTQRGDTQYF. CDR3 DNA: TGTGCCAGCAGCCAAGCGGGACAGAATACCCAGAGGGGTGATACGCAGTATTTT.